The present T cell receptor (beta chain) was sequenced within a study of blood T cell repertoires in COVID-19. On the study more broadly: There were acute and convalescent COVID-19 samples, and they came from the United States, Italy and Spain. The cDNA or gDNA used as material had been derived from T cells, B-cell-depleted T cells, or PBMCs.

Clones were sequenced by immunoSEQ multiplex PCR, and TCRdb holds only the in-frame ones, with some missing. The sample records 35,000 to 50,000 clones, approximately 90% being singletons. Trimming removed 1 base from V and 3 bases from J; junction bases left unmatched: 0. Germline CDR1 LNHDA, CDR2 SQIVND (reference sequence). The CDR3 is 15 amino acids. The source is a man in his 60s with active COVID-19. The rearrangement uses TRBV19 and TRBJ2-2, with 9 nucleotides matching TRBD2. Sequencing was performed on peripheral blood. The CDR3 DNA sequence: TGTGCCAGTAGTATAGTAGCGGGAGACACCGGGGAGCTGTTTTTT. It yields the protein CASSIVAGDTGELFF.